A single TCR beta chain is shown here with its context. Its target is not known. The source of the sample is a study of cytomegalovirus exposure and HLA in healthy donors. Across the whole study: As released early, the data held roughly 85 million unique TCRs from HLA-typed donors. Study-level points and caveats: Cytomegalovirus status, reportedly, was diagnosed with high specificity and sensitivity by the classifier. Segments of the TCR beta V type were, in most cases, productive about 90% or about 30% of the time in an earlier analysis. The study designated fewer than 200 TCR beta chains cytomegalovirus-associated.

V was clipped by 1 base and J by 5 bases, with 9 bases between them. There are 14 residues in the CDR3. Germline loops: CDR1 SGHVS, CDR2 FQNEAQ. PCR primers comprised 60 Vbeta and 13 Jbeta primers. Method: immunoSEQ multiplex PCR; TCRdb's copy keeps in-frame clones and lacks some. The sample holds fewer than 250,000 clones, roughly four fifths seen once. Sequencing was performed on PBMCs. The V gene is TRBV7-8, the J gene TRBJ2-1, with D maybe TRBD2 (5 bases). The clonotype originates from a girl under 18 in good health and CMV-seronegative. The DNA for the CDR3 is TGTGCCAGCAGCTTAGAGCAGCGGCACAATGAGCAGTTCTTC. It specifies CASSLEQRHNEQFF.